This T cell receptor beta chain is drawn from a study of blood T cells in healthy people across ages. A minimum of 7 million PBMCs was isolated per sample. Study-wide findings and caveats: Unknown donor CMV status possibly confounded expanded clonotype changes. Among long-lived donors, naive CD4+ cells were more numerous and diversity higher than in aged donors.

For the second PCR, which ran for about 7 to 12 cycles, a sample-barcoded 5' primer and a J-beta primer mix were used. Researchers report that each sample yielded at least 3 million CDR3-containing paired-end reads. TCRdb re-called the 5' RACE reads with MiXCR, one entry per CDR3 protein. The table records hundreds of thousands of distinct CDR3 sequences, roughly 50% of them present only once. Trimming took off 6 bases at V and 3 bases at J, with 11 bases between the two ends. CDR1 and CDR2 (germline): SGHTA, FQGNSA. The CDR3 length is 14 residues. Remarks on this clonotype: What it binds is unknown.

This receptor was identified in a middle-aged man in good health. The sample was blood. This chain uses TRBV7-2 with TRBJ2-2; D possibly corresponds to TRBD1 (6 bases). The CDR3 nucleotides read TGTGCCAGCAGACCAGGGGTCGACACCGGGGAGCTGTTTTTT. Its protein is CASRPGVDTGELFF.